The 32 T cell receptor beta chains listed next were all sequenced from one sample in a study of PD-1 blockade in classical Hodgkin lymphoma. Profiling relied on immunoSEQ multiplex PCR, and the TCRdb table lists in-frame clones only, not all of them. The sample lists about 25,000 clones, 75% to 90% occurring once. Time point in this sample: cycle 4 day 1 (C4D1), after 6 weeks of nivolumab. All patients experienced relapse after autologous stem cell transplantation, and brentuximab vedotin exposure was variable. Magnetic negative selection purified CD4+ T cells from thawed PBMCs. The input for sequencing was CD4+ T cells from blood, taken before the fourth cycle of nivolumab. All receptors come from a human donor with classical Hodgkin lymphoma.

The sample holds one count of this clone. CDR3 sequence (DNA): TGTGCCAGCAGCTTAGGGGCAGCTATGAACACTGAAGCTTTCTTT. Its protein is CASSLGAAMNTEAFF. The rearrangement links TRBV7-2 to TRBJ1-1; no reliable D call. This CDR3 is 15 amino acids long. CDR1 and CDR2 (germline): SGHTA, FQGNSA. V lost 1 base and J 0 bases, leaving 9 bases between the germline ends.

For this clone: Different DNA sequences within this sample yield the same CDR3. This rearrangement joins TRBV6-5 to TRBJ1-1, with 7 bases that match TRBD1. This CDR3 is 15 amino acids long. CDR1 and CDR2 from the germline V gene are MNHEY and SVGAGI. Unmatched junction bases numbered 4, after V lost 0 bases and J lost 3 bases. CDR3 coding DNA: TGTGCCAGCAGTTACTCGAAAACAGGGGACACTGAAGCTTTCTTT. Its translation: CASSYSKTGDTEAFF.

This chain joins TRBV18 and TRBJ1-3; the match to TRBD1 covers 7 bases. V trimming: 3 bases; J trimming: 0 bases; junction bases outside the gene matches: 11. The CDR3 loop spans 18 amino acids. Germline lookup yields CDR1 KGHSH and CDR2 LQKENI. The CDR3 protein is CASSPQAGTARSGNTIYF. The CDR3 DNA sequence: TGTGCCAGCTCACCTCAAGCCGGGACAGCCCGCTCTGGAAACACCATATATTTT.

This clone was counted a single time. CDR3 in DNA: TGTGCCAGCAGAAACGGGGGGGCTCCCTACAATGAGCAGTTCTTC. Protein product: CASRNGGAPYNEQFF. This chain links TRBV6-5 with TRBJ2-1; TRBD2 agrees at 8 bases. The CDR3 runs to 15 residues. Germline CDR1 MNHEY, CDR2 SVGAGI. V dropped 6 bases and J dropped 2; count of bases not matched to a gene: 6.

The rearrangement uses TRBV19 and TRBJ1-2; D possibly corresponds to TRBD1 (5 bases). This CDR3 is built from 13 residues. V gave up 10 bases and J gave up 4 bases, with 16 bases separating them. Germline values: CDR1 LNHDA, CDR2 SQIVND (reference sequence). CDR3 region: CATVSGVSYGYTF. DNA of the CDR3: TGTGCCACTGTTTCGGGGGTTAGCTATGGCTACACCTTC. Supplemented by reference TRBV19 and TRBJ1-2, the full variable domain reads DGGITQSPKYLFRKEGQNVTLSCEQNLNHDAMYWYRQDPGQGLRLIYYSQIVNDFQKGDIAEGYSVSREKKESFPLTVTSAQKNPTAFYLCATVSGVSYGYTFGSGTRLTVV.

This clone was seen only a few times. The V call is TRBV6-6, the J call TRBJ1-5; 9 bases fit TRBD1. The CDR3 spans 13 residues. Germline values: CDR1 MNHNY, CDR2 SVGAGI (reference sequence). The ends lost 10 bases at V and 4 bases at J; junction bases unmatched: 5. The CDR3 loop is CATKQGANQPQHF. The CDR3, as DNA: TGTGCCACCAAACAGGGGGCGAATCAGCCCCAGCATTTT.

The gene calls are TRBV5-1 and TRBJ2-5; 11 bases are shared with TRBD2. Germline V gene sequence: CDR1 SGHRS, CDR2 YFSETQ. The CDR3 is made up of 19 amino acids. The V and J ends lost 0 bases and 0 bases, in that order; junction bases with no gene match: 10. The CDR3 loop reads CASSLDALAGGPYQETQYF. In nucleotides, the CDR3 is TGCGCCAGCAGCTTGGACGCGCTAGCGGGGGGACCGTACCAAGAGACCCAGTACTTC.

This chain links TRBV9 with TRBJ2-5; tentatively, D is TRBD2 (7 bases). Trimming shortened V by 0 bases and J by 5 bases, and 14 bases separated the two germline ends. The CDR3 consists of 15 residues. Germline V gene sequence: CDR1 SGDLS, CDR2 YYNGEE. The CDR3 nucleotides read TGTGCCAGCAGCGTAGCAACGGGGGGCGTGGAGACCCAGTACTTC. Its translation is CASSVATGGVETQYF.

This clone was seen a handful of times. This rearrangement joins TRBV15 to TRBJ1-4; 7 nucleotides align to TRBD1. The V and J ends lost 4 bases and 7 bases, in that order; junction bases with no gene match: 0. CDR1 LNHNV and CDR2 YYDKDF come from the germline V gene (reference sequence). The CDR3 is made up of 12 amino acids. The CDR3 region has the DNA TGTGCCACCAGCAACAGGGGTGAAAAACTGTTTTTT. Translating it yields CATSNRGEKLFF.

The genes are TRBV11-1 and TRBJ2-5, with a possible D match to TRBD1 (6 bases). Per germline, CDR1 SGHAT and CDR2 FQDESV (reference sequence). The CDR3 contains 16 residues. Between the trimmed V and J ends, which lost 5 bases and 5 bases, there was a span of 21 bases. CDR3 bases: TGTGCCAGCAGCCGTTTGTATTCAGGGGAGATGGAGACCCAGTACTTC. Its translation: CASSRLYSGEMETQYF.

V is TRBV7-7 and J is TRBJ2-1; TRBD1 aligns across 7 bases. This CDR3 is built from 16 residues. The germline V gene has CDR1 SSHAT and CDR2 FNYEAQ (reference sequence). The J segment lost 9 bases and the V segment lost 5 bases, leaving 16 bases of the junction unmatched. CDR3 nucleotides: TGTGCCAGCAGCAGACACCCGCCGGGACAGACGAGTGAGCAGTTCTTC. This codes for CASSRHPPGQTSEQFF.

This rearrangement joins TRBV4-3 to TRBJ2-7; D not resolved. Germline CDR1 LGHNA, CDR2 YSLEER. The CDR3 sequence is 13 residues long. V was trimmed by 0 bases and J by 6 bases, leaving 9 bases between them. The CDR3 protein is CASSQEYGSEQYF. The CDR3 DNA sequence: TGCGCCAGCAGCCAAGAATACGGCTCCGAGCAGTACTTC.

The CDR3 loop reads CASSFRGPDEQYF. For the CDR3, the DNA is TGTGCCAGCAGCTTTAGGGGGCCGGACGAGCAGTACTTC. V gene TRBV5-6 combines with J gene TRBJ2-7; 7 nucleotides align to TRBD1. V lost 2 bases and J lost 5; bases outside the gene matches: 4. Germline V gives CDR1 SGHDT, CDR2 YYEEEE. The length of the CDR3 is 13 residues.

The chain recombines TRBV4-3 with TRBJ1-1; weak D call: TRBD1 (6 bases). V was trimmed by 1 base and J by 5 bases, leaving 14 bases between them. This CDR3 contains 15 residues. The V gene's germline CDR1 is LGHNA and CDR2 YSLEER. The CDR3 DNA follows: TGCGCCAGCAGCCAAGCTATCACAGGGAAAACTGAAGCTTTCTTT. This translates into CASSQAITGKTEAFF.

The chain recombines TRBV7-2 with TRBJ2-7; 8 bases are a match to TRBD2. There are 15 residues in the CDR3. The V and J ends lost 1 base and 6 bases, in that order; junction bases with no gene match: 8. Germline lookup yields CDR1 SGHTA and CDR2 FQGNSA. CDR3 sequence reads: CASSLVRGGPSEQYF. Written as DNA, the CDR3 is TGTGCCAGCAGCTTAGTACGGGGGGGACCCTCCGAGCAGTACTTC.

The V gene is TRBV30, the J gene TRBJ1-1; D is unclear. The CDR3 totals 10 residues. The germline gives CDR1 GTSNPN, CDR2 SVGIG (reference sequence). The V end lost 2 bases, the J end lost 12 bases, and 10 bases lay between the germline ends. CDR3 sequence: CAWSPLSSFF. In DNA form, the CDR3 reads TGTGCCTGGAGTCCTCTCTCCTCTTTCTTT. Full variable domain (remainder filled in from reference TRBV30 and TRBJ1-1): SQTIHQWPATLVQPVGSPLSLECTVEGTSNPNLYWYRQAAGRGLQLLFYSVGIGQISSEVPQNLSASRPQDRQFILSSKKLLLSDSGFYLCAWSPLSSFFGQGTRLTVV.

This sequence joins TRBV14 and TRBJ2-1; 8 nucleotides agree with TRBD1. Trimming took 5 bases from V and 0 from J; bases not matched to a gene: 6. CDR3 length: 16 amino acids. In germline, CDR1 is SGHDN, CDR2 FVKESK. CDR3 protein: CASSLDRGHSYNEQFF. The CDR3, as DNA: TGTGCCAGCAGCTTAGACAGGGGCCACTCCTACAATGAGCAGTTCTTC.

The rearrangement uses TRBV6-5 and TRBJ1-3; no definite D call. CDR1 MNHEY and CDR2 SVGAGI come from the germline V gene. V was shortened by 2 bases and J by 0 bases, with 5 bases between the two germline ends. The CDR3 runs to 14 residues. Here the CDR3 DNA reads TGTGCCAGCAGTTACGGCTACTCTGGAAACACCATATATTTT. Residues: CASSYGYSGNTIYF.

The J gene is TRBJ2-3, the V gene TRBV18; the D gene is possibly TRBD2 (6 bases). This CDR3 is built from 13 residues. With 6 bases removed from V and 13 bases from J, the gap between germline ends came to 20 bases. Per germline, CDR1 KGHSH and CDR2 LQKENI. DNA for the CDR3: TGTGCCAGCTCCCCAGACCGCGGGGTCGGGGAGTATTTT. Amino acids: CASSPDRGVGEYF.

The chain links TRBV10-3 to TRBJ1-4; 9 bases map to TRBD1. The germline gives CDR1 ENHRY, CDR2 SYGVKD. The CDR3 loop spans 14 amino acids. Unmatched junction bases numbered 6, after V lost 5 bases and J lost 8 bases. CDR3 DNA sequence: TGTGCCATCAGTTCCCGGGACAGGGAAGAAAAACTGTTTTTT. This sequence encodes CAISSRDREEKLFF.

A single count supports this clone. V usage is TRBV5-4 and J usage is TRBJ2-7, with D maybe TRBD1 (6 bases). The germline V gene encodes CDR1 SGHNT and CDR2 YYREEE (reference sequence). The ends were cut back, 4 bases at V and 7 bases at J, with 12 bases in the middle. The CDR3 is 12 amino acids. CDR3 DNA sequence: TGTGCCAGCAGCCGACAGGCGGTGGAGCAGTACTTC. It codes for CASSRQAVEQYF.

The chain links TRBV7-2 to TRBJ1-1, with D possibly TRBD1 on 6 matching bases. There are 16 residues in the CDR3. The germline V gene has CDR1 SGHTA and CDR2 FQGNSA. Trimming pared 5 bases from V and 2 bases from J, leaving 18 bases between. The CDR3 bases are TGTGCCAGCAGCCCCTGGGATTGGGGGGGCAACACTGAAGCTTTCTTT. Residues: CASSPWDWGGNTEAFF.

CDR3 loop: CASRGQQNSPLHF. CDR3 nucleotides: TGTGCCAGCAGGGGACAGCAGAATTCACCCCTCCACTTT. The chain is built from TRBV2 and TRBJ1-6; TRBD1 aligns across 7 bases. Germline CDR1 SNHLY, CDR2 FYNNEI. The trim removed 6 bases at V and 7 bases at J, leaving 3 bases unmatched. CDR3 length equals 13 residues.

CDR3 sequence reads: CASSLMSKETQYF. CDR3 nucleotide sequence: TGTGCCAGCAGTCTGATGAGTAAGGAGACCCAGTACTTC. This chain connects TRBV11-3 to TRBJ2-5; D is unclear. Per the germline V gene, CDR1 is SGHNT and CDR2 is YENEEA. The CDR3 runs to 13 residues. V lost 6 bases to trimming and J lost 5 bases, with 13 bases between them.

The sample holds a few counts of this clone. This chain uses TRBV4-3 with TRBJ1-2; the D gene is possibly TRBD1 (6 bases). Looked up from germline, CDR1 is LGHNA and CDR2 is YSLEER. This CDR3 is built from 15 residues. Trimming removed 4 bases from V and 0 bases from J, with 12 bases in between. The chain's CDR3 is CASSLRRGANYGYTF. The DNA for the CDR3 is TGCGCCAGCAGCCTCCGGAGGGGGGCTAACTATGGCTACACCTTC.

There are a few counts of this clone. The chain uses TRBV7-8 and TRBJ1-5; D gene ambiguous. The CDR3 contains 15 residues. Trimming took off 4 bases at V and 2 bases at J, with 12 bases between the two ends. The germline CDR1 and CDR2 sequences are SGHVS and FQNEAQ. The CDR3 DNA reads as TGTGCCAGCAGCTCGATAGGTATGGGCAATCAGCCCCAGCATTTT. Translation: CASSSIGMGNQPQHF. The whole variable domain, filled in from reference TRBV7-8 and TRBJ1-5, reads GAGVSQSPRYKVAKRGQDVALRCDPISGHVSLFWYQQALGQGPEFLTYFQNEAQLDKSGLPSDRFFAERPEGSVSTLKIQRTQQEDSAVYLCASSSIGMGNQPQHFGDGTRLSIL.

The chain uses TRBV12-5 and TRBJ2-7; D gene unclear. Germline V gene lookup returns CDR1 LGHNT and CDR2 FRNRAP. Trimming pared 5 bases from V and 0 bases from J, leaving 11 bases between. The CDR3 length is 14 residues. In DNA form, the CDR3 reads TGTGCTAGTGGTCCCCCGGCAGGCTCCTACGAGCAGTACTTC. Protein product: CASGPPAGSYEQYF.

V usage is TRBV15 and J usage is TRBJ2-1; 9 bases line up with TRBD1. Germline CDR1 reads LNHNV; CDR2 reads YYDKDF (reference sequence). The V and J ends lost 5 bases and 5 bases, in that order; junction bases with no gene match: 13. This CDR3 comprises 17 residues. The CDR3 reads CATSGSTTGGRDNEQFF. CDR3 nucleotides: TGTGCCACCAGCGGTTCGACGACAGGGGGAAGAGACAATGAGCAGTTCTTC. The full variable domain, in which reference TRBV15 and TRBJ2-1 provide the parts outside the CDR3, is DAMVIQNPRYQVTQFGKPVTLSCSQTLNHNVMYWYQQKSSQAPKLLFHYYDKDFNNEADTPDNFQSRRPNTSFCFLDIRSPGLGDTAMYLCATSGSTTGGRDNEQFFGPGTRLTVL.

The chain combines TRBV9 with TRBJ1-6; D uncertain. Per germline, CDR1 SGDLS and CDR2 YYNGEE. V was pared by 3 bases and J by 5 bases, with 9 bases between. This CDR3 spans 14 amino acids. In nucleotides, the CDR3 is TGTGCCAGCAGCGCGGGCCTAGATAATTCACCCCTCCACTTT. Amino acid sequence: CASSAGLDNSPLHF.

CDR3 sequence reads: CASSIWGRGTEAFF. The CDR3 nucleotides read TGTGCCAGTAGTATATGGGGCAGGGGCACTGAAGCTTTCTTT. The chain uses TRBV19 and TRBJ1-1; tentative D call: TRBD1 (6 bases). V dropped 2 bases and J dropped 4 bases, with 11 bases sitting between them. This CDR3 region has 14 residues. Per germline, CDR1 LNHDA and CDR2 SQIVND (reference sequence).

The chain joins TRBV2 to TRBJ2-3, with TRBD1 matching 9 bases. The CDR3 covers 16 residues. Germline values: CDR1 SNHLY, CDR2 FYNNEI. The V segment lost 6 bases and the J segment 2 bases; nucleotides outside the gene matches: 9. This chain's CDR3 is CASRRGGQGFTDTQYF. The DNA for the CDR3 is TGTGCCAGCAGAAGGGGTGGACAGGGGTTCACAGATACGCAGTATTTT.

This clone was recorded only once. The V gene is TRBV7-2, the J gene TRBJ2-5; possibly TRBD2 for D (7 bases). The germline CDR1 and CDR2 sequences are SGHTA and FQGNSA. The CDR3 runs 16 residues. Trimming shortened V by 7 bases and J by 5 bases, and 23 bases separated the two germline ends. DNA for the CDR3: TGTGCCAGCACCCAAGACGCCCCGGGGGGCTGGGAGACCCAGTACTTC. Encoded protein: CASTQDAPGGWETQYF.